A selection of T cell receptor beta chains follows, all from one sample in a study of OX40 agonist ivuxolimab in advanced cancers. Assay used: immunoSEQ multiplex PCR; TCRdb lists only in-frame clones, some missing. The sample has roughly 67,000 clones, around 86% seen once; the top ten hold about 4.1%. This sample comprised CD4+ or CD8+ T cells sorted from blood, obtained in a trial of the OX40 agonist ivuxolimab. These TCRs come from an adult with an advanced solid tumor such as melanoma, head and neck, liver or kidney cancer. Both conserved end residues are part of each CDR3. A D gene is named only where the DNA matches it firmly. Size is stated for part of the rows, as once, few or many counts, or as a class when the clone is expanded.

>TRBV28|TRBJ2-2|.|.
TGTGCCAGCCCGAATCAAAACACCGGGGAGCTGTTTTTT
CASPNQNTGELFF
>TRBV12-5|TRBJ1-1|.|.
TGTGCTAGTGCCCCGGGAGGGGGGAACACTGAAGCTTTCTTT
CASAPGGGNTEAFF
>TRBV28|TRBJ1-4|.|.
TGTGCCAGCAGTGCTCCGCTGGGCGCAACTAATGAAAAACTGTTTTTT
CASSAPLGATNEKLFF
>TRBV5-5|TRBJ1-4|.|.
TGTGCCAGCAGCTTGGTCGGGGGTACTAATGAAAAACTGTTTTTT
CASSLVGGTNEKLFF
>TRBV7-3|TRBJ1-1|few|.
TGTGCCAGCAGGGACCAGGGGAGGGGCACTGAAGCTTTCTTT
CASRDQGRGTEAFF
>TRBV9|TRBJ2-7|.|.
TGTGCCAGCAGCGTAGAGGAGGGGCCCTCCTACGAGCAGTACTTC
CASSVEEGPSYEQYF
>TRBV19|TRBJ1-1|.|TRBD1
TGTGCCAGTAGTCCCCCCCGGACAGGGGCTGAAGCTTTCTTT
CASSPPRTGAEAFF
>TRBV27|TRBJ2-7|.|.
TGTGCCAGCAGTTTGGTCCCCGGCTCCTACGAGCAGTACTTC
CASSLVPGSYEQYF
>TRBV6-1|TRBJ1-2|.|.
TGTGCCAGCAGTGAATCTCCAGGACAGACGTGGGGCTACACCTTC
CASSESPGQTWGYTF
>TRBV9|TRBJ1-4|once|.
TGTGCCAGCAGCGTGACCGCAACTAATGAAAAACTGTTTTTT
CASSVTATNEKLFF
>TRBV11-3|TRBJ2-7|.|.
TGTGCCAGCAGCTTAGATAGGTACGAGCAGTACTTC
CASSLDRYEQYF
>TRBV6-6|TRBJ2-7|.|TRBD2
TGTGCCAGCAGTAACTCCGGGACTAGCCGAGTCCAGTACTTC
CASSNSGTSRVQYF
>TRBV11-1|TRBJ2-1|.|.
TGTGCCAGCAGCTTTGAGACGCTATACTACAATGAGCAGTTCTTC
CASSFETLYYNEQFF
>TRBV12-2|TRBJ1-3|.|.
TGTGCAAGTCGCCGGGGGTTCTCTGGAAACACCATATATTTT
CASRRGFSGNTIYF
>TRBV6-6|TRBJ2-7|.|.
TGTGCCAGCAGTGTCGGAGGGGCCTACGAGCAGTACTTC
CASSVGGAYEQYF
>TRBV5-1|TRBJ2-7|.|.
TGCGCCAGCAGCGGCGGGACGGGGAATTGGGAGCAGTACTTC
CASSGGTGNWEQYF
>TRBV30|TRBJ2-5|.|.
TGTGCCTGGTCTCTCCGAGGGGTTTTTGAGACCCAGTACTTC
CAWSLRGVFETQYF
>TRBV6-1|TRBJ2-4|.|.
TGTGCCAGCCGGACAGCGGATTCCAAAAACATTCAGTACTTC
CASRTADSKNIQYF
>TRBV28|TRBJ2-1|.|TRBD1
TGTGCCAGCAGTCCAACAGGGGCTCGGTCCTACAATGAGCAGTTCTTC
CASSPTGARSYNEQFF
>TRBV7-2|TRBJ1-5|.|TRBD1
TGTGCCAGCAGCTTAGTGACAGGGACTAATCAGCCCCAGCATTTT
CASSLVTGTNQPQHF
>TRBV15|TRBJ1-3|.|.
TGTGCCACCAGCAGAGAGGGGTTCAACAGCAGGGGAAACACCATATATTTT
CATSREGFNSRGNTIYF
>TRBV9|TRBJ2-1|.|.
TGTGCCAGCAGCGCCGGACTTGGCGGTGAGCAGTTCTTC
CASSAGLGGEQFF
>TRBV7-2|TRBJ2-7|.|.
TGTGCCAGCAGCCCCCGGTCCGGGGCTAGGGGCGAGCAGTACTTC
CASSPRSGARGEQYF
>TRBV19|TRBJ1-5|.|.
TGTGCCAGTAGCCTCCGGGACATCTATAGCAATCAGCCCCAGCATTTT
CASSLRDIYSNQPQHF
>TRBV7-8|TRBJ2-1|once|.
TGTGCCAGCTCGGTATTGGGCCCCTACAATGAGCAGTTCTTC
CASSVLGPYNEQFF
>TRBV30|TRBJ2-7|.|.
TGTGCCTGGAGTGTTGGGCAGCCCTACGAGCAGTACTTC
CAWSVGQPYEQYF